The 3 T cell receptor beta chains reported below all come from one sample, sequenced in a study of blood T cell repertoires in COVID-19. Clones were read by immunoSEQ multiplex PCR, and TCRdb kept only the in-frame ones, dropping some. The sample lists 230,000 or so clones; roughly 87% were seen once. Sequences were obtained from peripheral blood. These receptors were obtained from a man aged 40-50 years with active or convalescent COVID-19.

V is TRBV25-1 and J is TRBJ2-7; 8 bases are shared with TRBD1. The CDR3 is 16 residues long. The germline gives CDR1 MGHDK, CDR2 SYGVNS. Trimming cost V 4 bases and J 0 bases; bases outside gene matches: 8. The CDR3 bases are TGTGCCAGCAGTGGGGACCGGGACAGGAGCTCCTACGAGCAGTACTTC. Its protein is CASSGDRDRSSYEQYF.

There are a few counts of this clone. The DNA is omitted, as the CDR3 cannot be located on it reliably, and the CDR3 follows TCRdb's listing. The J gene is TRBJ1-5, the V gene TRBV27. Termini included, the CDR3 measures 13 amino acids. Looked up from germline, CDR1 is MNHEY and CDR2 is SMNVEV (reference sequence). The CDR3 is CASSLERDQPQHF.

The J gene is TRBJ1-6, the V gene TRBV5-5; 8 bases are shared with TRBD1. CDR1 and CDR2 (germline): SGHKS, YYEKEE (reference sequence). V gave up 4 bases and J gave up 10 bases; unmatched junction bases: 10. CDR3 size: 15 residues. The CDR3 DNA reads TGTGCCAGCAGCCGCAACCCTCAGGGGGCCTCACCCCTCCACTTT. Translated: CASSRNPQGASPLHF.